This T cell receptor (beta chain) originates from a study of blood T cells in healthy people across ages. Across the study: About one barcoded beta molecule per two T cells came from capture by template switching.

Unmatched junction bases numbered 8, after V lost 5 bases and J lost 1 base. The CDR3 is 18 amino acids. CDR1 SGHTA and CDR2 FQGNSA come from the germline V gene. The authors ran a second PCR of about 7 to 11 cycles using a sample-barcoded 5' primer and a J-beta primer mix. TCRdb re-derived calls from the 5' RACE reads in MiXCR, one entry per CDR3 protein. The sample lists some 900,000 distinct CDR3 sequences, around 30% occurring once. The TCR was taken from an elderly woman in good health. The chain uses TRBV7-2 and TRBJ2-3, with 14 bases fitting TRBD2. Material for sequencing was blood. CDR3: CASSPGLAGVGGTDTQYF. The CDR3 region has the DNA TGTGCCAGCAGCCCGGGACTAGCGGGAGTTGGGGGCACAGATACGCAGTATTTT.